This T cell receptor (beta chain) was sequenced for a study of blood T cell repertoires in COVID-19. This clone was observed a few times. Produced via immunoSEQ multiplex PCR; TCRdb's table is partial and in-frame only. The sample holds more than 200,000 clones, roughly 86% seen once. Germline assignment: CDR1 SGHRS and CDR2 YFSETQ. Trimming at V came to 0 bases and at J to 2 bases, leaving 5 bases not matched to a gene. The CDR3 loop spans 15 amino acids. This receptor was taken from a woman aged 55-75 years with acute or convalescent COVID-19. The sequenced material came from peripheral blood. The chain employs TRBV5-1 and TRBJ2-7; 7 positions agree with TRBD1. CDR3 nucleotide sequence: TGCGCCAGCAGCTTGGCCCGGGACAGAACCTACGAGCAGTACTTC. Translation: CASSLARDRTYEQYF.